The 2 T cell receptor beta chains given below trace back to one sample, sequenced in a study of T cells in tumors after PD-1 blockade. Using immunoSEQ multiplex PCR, the repertoire was profiled, and TCRdb retains in-frame clones only, with some absent. The sample records over 3,000 clones, about 60% being singletons. The material sequenced was tumor tissue, taken after anti-PD-1 treatment. Receptors originate from a human donor with cutaneous squamous cell carcinoma.

J is TRBJ1-2 and V is TRBV19; the D is unclear. The CDR3 loop spans 17 amino acids. Trimming pared 1 base from V and 6 bases from J, leaving 21 bases between. In germline, CDR1 is LNHDA, CDR2 SQIVND (reference sequence). Written as DNA, the CDR3 is TGTGCCAGTAGTATAGGCCCAATCGACTTACTTCTGAATGGCTACACCTTC. It encodes CASSIGPIDLLLNGYTF. Full variable domain (outside the CDR3, taken from reference TRBV19 and TRBJ1-2): DGGITQSPKYLFRKEGQNVTLSCEQNLNHDAMYWYRQDPGQGLRLIYYSQIVNDFQKGDIAEGYSVSREKKESFPLTVTSAQKNPTAFYLCASSIGPIDLLLNGYTFGSGTRLTVV.

This clone was seen more than once but under ten times. The chain recombines TRBV5-1 with TRBJ1-2; D ambiguous. Germline CDR1 SGHRS, CDR2 YFSETQ. With 4 bases removed from V and 5 bases from J, the gap between germline ends came to 12 bases. The CDR3 consists of 13 residues. DNA of the CDR3: TGCGCCAGCAGCCTGGACGGCGAATATGGCTACACCTTC. Translating gives CASSLDGEYGYTF.